The 13 T cell receptor beta chains reported below all come from one sample, sequenced in a study of blood T cell repertoires in COVID-19. Profiled with immunoSEQ multiplex PCR; TCRdb holds only in-frame clones, not every one. Of under 150,000 clones listed, more than 70% are singletons. Sequenced material: PBMCs or T cells enriched from blood (not recorded which). All receptors derive from a man in his forties with acute COVID-19.

A single count supports this clone. The chain employs TRBV10-3 and TRBJ2-1; 11 bases fit TRBD2. CDR1 and CDR2 from the germline V gene are ENHRY and SYGVKD. The CDR3 runs 15 residues. J was trimmed by 7 bases and V by 2 bases; bases with no gene match: 4. This CDR3 reads CAISEELAGANEQFF. The CDR3 DNA sequence: TGTGCCATCAGTGAGGAACTAGCGGGAGCGAATGAGCAGTTCTTC.

In nucleotides, the CDR3 is TGTGCCAGCAGCTTGGACCCACAGGGCGCCGTCCAAGCTTTCTTT. It encodes CASSLDPQGAVQAFF. The chain employs TRBV5-4 and TRBJ1-1, with D possibly TRBD1 on 6 matching bases. CDR1 SGHNT and CDR2 YYREEE come from the germline V gene (reference sequence). The CDR3 length is 15 residues. Trimming left V 0 bases short and J 9 bases short, with 18 bases between.

The V gene is TRBV5-1, the J gene TRBJ2-1; 9 bases align to TRBD1. The CDR3 length is 14 residues. V shed 0 bases, J shed 10 bases, and the junction held 5 bases outside the gene matches. In germline, CDR1 is SGHRS, CDR2 YFSETQ. The CDR3 sequence: CASSLEATGGEQFF. DNA for the CDR3: TGCGCCAGCAGCTTGGAGGCCACAGGGGGCGAGCAGTTCTTC.

The chain employs TRBV7-2 and TRBJ1-1; the match to TRBD1 covers 7 bases. Germline loops: CDR1 SGHTA, CDR2 FQGNSA. CDR3 length equals 13 residues. J lost 8 bases, V lost 2 bases, and 5 bases had no gene match. The CDR3 DNA follows: TGTGCCAGCAGCTTACAGGGGGTTGCCGAAGCTTTCTTT. This translates into CASSLQGVAEAFF.

The chain is built from TRBV7-2 and TRBJ2-7, with 12 bases lining up with TRBD1. The CDR3 extends over 14 amino acids. Trimming took 6 bases from V and 7 from J; bases not matched to a gene: 7. Germline values: CDR1 SGHTA, CDR2 FQGNSA. The CDR3 DNA reads TGTGCCAGCAGTGGGACAGGGGGCTTCGGGGAGCAGTACTTC. It encodes CASSGTGGFGEQYF.

This chain links TRBV5-1 with TRBJ2-1; D perhaps matches TRBD1 (5 bases). Germline CDR1 SGHRS, CDR2 YFSETQ. There are 14 residues in the CDR3. V lost 6 bases and J lost 1, with 11 bases in between. The CDR3: CASTPGISYNEQFF. CDR3 coding DNA: TGCGCCAGCACCCCAGGGATTTCCTACAATGAGCAGTTCTTC.

The genes are TRBV3-1 (or the pseudogene TRBV3-2) and TRBJ2-7; the match to TRBD1 covers 7 bases. Unmatched junction bases numbered 2, after V lost 5 bases and J lost 4 bases. This CDR3 has 12 residues. Germline assignment: CDR1 LGHDT and CDR2 YNNKEL (reference sequence). The CDR3 reads CASSLTGYEQYF. The CDR3 region has the DNA TGTGCCAGCAGCTTGACAGGGTACGAGCAGTACTTC.

The chain has TRBV27 and TRBJ2-7; TRBD1 is a possible D gene (6 bases). CDR1 is MNHEY, CDR2 SMNVEV, per germline (reference sequence). V lost 6 bases to trimming and J lost 0 bases, with 15 bases between them. The CDR3 spans 15 residues. This chain's CDR3 is CASRDYRDNSYEQYF. CDR3 DNA sequence: TGTGCCAGCAGAGATTACCGGGACAACTCCTACGAGCAGTACTTC.

This clone was detected a few times. This chain joins TRBV7-8 and TRBJ1-1, with TRBD1 identical over 9 bases. V lost 5 bases, J lost 4 bases, and 5 bases stayed unmatched. Germline V gene data show CDR1 as SGHVS and CDR2 as FQNEAQ. This CDR3 has 14 residues. Written as DNA, the CDR3 is TGTGCCAGCAGCGCGGGACAGGGTCCCACTGAAGCTTTCTTT. This codes for CASSAGQGPTEAFF.

The rearrangement uses TRBV23-1 and TRBJ1-5, with D tentatively TRBD1 (6 bases). TRBV23-1 is recorded as an ORF, its role being uncertain. Trimming removed 8 bases at V and 6 bases at J, with 17 bases between. The CDR3 is 14 residues long. The CDR3 sequence: CASLQGDESQPQHF. The DNA of the CDR3 is TGCGCCAGCTTACAGGGCGATGAGAGTCAGCCCCAGCATTTT.

The rearrangement uses TRBV3-1 (or the pseudogene TRBV3-2) and TRBJ2-1, with a tentative D call TRBD2 (6 bases). Germline assignment: CDR1 LGHDT and CDR2 YNNKEL (reference sequence). Trimming removed 4 bases at V and 10 bases at J, with 17 bases between. The CDR3 spans 14 residues. The CDR3 DNA sequence: TGTGCCAGCAGCCTCCTAGGGGCGGGAAGCGAGCAGTTCTTC. Translating it yields CASSLLGAGSEQFF.

This sequence joins TRBV9 and TRBJ2-2; the match to TRBD2 covers 12 bases. CDR1 and CDR2 (germline): SGDLS, YYNGEE. The V and J ends lost 3 bases and 7 bases, in that order; junction bases with no gene match: 4. The CDR3 spans 15 residues. The CDR3 region is CASSGTSGKGGELFF. CDR3 nucleotides: TGTGCCAGCAGCGGGACTAGCGGGAAAGGCGGGGAGCTGTTTTTT.

In this sample, this clone turned up once. This chain uses TRBV4-3 with TRBJ1-3; D remains ambiguous. V was trimmed by 0 bases and J by 1 base, leaving 13 bases between them. The CDR3 consists of 17 residues. CDR1 is LGHNA, CDR2 YSLEER, per germline. The CDR3, as DNA: TGCGCCAGCAGCCAAGATATTGGAGTAACATCTGGAAACACCATATATTTT. Protein sequence: CASSQDIGVTSGNTIYF.